The rows below give T cell receptor beta chains drawn from one sample of a study of post-analysis software for immune sequencing data. TCRdb used MiXCR to reprocess the PCR reads, holding one entry per CDR3 protein. The sample carries roughly 600,000 distinct CDR3 sequences, around 47% recorded once. Sequencing was carried out using blood. The receptors stem from a girl aged 5-17 years with multiple sclerosis. Both conserved end residues are part of each CDR3. D genes are given only for firm matches. Clone size is given for some rows only: seen once, a few or many times, or a class if the clone is expanded.

- | TRBJ2-2 | TRBV3-1 | few | 17 | CASSLPGGAMNTGELFF | TGTGCCAGCAGCCTCCCTGGTGGGGCAATGAACACCGGGGAGCTGTTTTTT
TRBD1 | TRBJ1-5 | TRBV28 | - | 15 | CASSHGQGGNQPQHF | TGTGCCAGCAGCCACGGACAGGGGGGCAATCAGCCCCAGCATTTT
TRBD2 | TRBJ2-7 | TRBV7-9 | few | 15 | CASSEGRGAFYEQYF | TGTGCCAGCAGCGAAGGGCGGGGGGCCTTCTACGAGCAGTACTTC
TRBD2 | TRBJ2-1 | TRBV12-3/TRBV12-4 | few | 19 | CASSPGRLAGLLSYNEQFF | TGTGCCAGCAGCCCCGGGCGACTAGCGGGCCTCCTCTCCTACAATGAGCAGTTCTTC
- | TRBJ1-5 | TRBV6-6 | - | 14 | CASSRNEDRQPQHF | TGTGCCAGCAGCAGGAACGAGGACCGCCAGCCTCAGCATTTT
- | TRBJ2-3 | TRBV4-3 | - | 13 | CASSQEGADTQYF | TGCGCCAGCAGCCAAGAAGGGGCAGATACGCAGTATTTT
- | TRBJ1-2 | TRBV5-1 | once | 13 | CASSSGPQYGHTF | TGCGCCAGCAGCTCGGGACCCCAATATGGCCACACCTTC
- | TRBJ1-1 | TRBV12-3/TRBV12-4 | few | 14 | CASRTGSMNTEAFF | TGTGCCAGCAGAACCGGGAGCATGAACACTGAAGCTTTCTTT
- | TRBJ2-7 | TRBV12-3/TRBV12-4 | few | 12 | CASSLGGIEQYF | TGTGCCAGCAGTTTAGGGGGGATAGAGCAGTACTTC
TRBD1 | TRBJ1-4 | TRBV7-9 | once | 15 | CASSTGTGTDEKLFF | TGTGCCAGCAGCACCGGGACAGGAACGGATGAAAAACTGTTTTTT
- | TRBJ2-1 | TRBV20-1 | - | 15 | CSARSQGLAYNEQFF | TGCAGTGCTAGAAGCCAGGGGCTAGCCTACAATGAGCAGTTCTTC
- | TRBJ2-7 | TRBV7-3 | - | 14 | CASSWLDYRNEQYF | TGTGCCAGCAGCTGGTTAGATTACAGGAACGAGCAGTACTTC
- | TRBJ2-7 | TRBV11-2 | - | 15 | CASSPQGRTSYEQYF | TGTGCCAGCAGCCCCCAGGGGCGGACCTCCTACGAGCAGTACTTC
- | TRBJ1-1 | TRBV10-3 | - | 14 | CAISELDGNTEAFF | TGTGCCATCAGTGAGTTGGACGGTAACACTGAAGCTTTCTTT
TRBD2 | TRBJ2-7 | TRBV12-3/TRBV12-4 | - | 14 | CASSHLAGGYEQYF | TGTGCCAGCAGTCACCTAGCGGGGGGTTACGAGCAGTACTTC
- | TRBJ1-2 | TRBV5-1 | few | 14 | CASSHRTLVDGYTF | TGCGCCAGCTCCCACAGGACCCTGGTTGATGGCTACACCTTC
- | TRBJ1-5 | TRBV24-1 | few | 14 | CATSDSGSNQPQHF | TGTGCCACCAGTGATTCGGGTTCCAATCAGCCCCAGCATTTT
- | TRBJ2-7 | TRBV12-3/TRBV12-4 | - | 12 | CASSFNSRAQYF | TGTGCCAGCAGTTTTAATAGCAGGGCCCAGTACTTC
- | TRBJ2-7 | TRBV29-1 | - | 11 | CSASLSYEQYF | TGCAGCGCTTCGTTAAGTTACGAGCAGTACTTC
TRBD1 | TRBJ1-2 | TRBV4-1 | - | 15 | CASSHSGTGRYGYTF | TGCGCCAGCAGCCACTCCGGGACAGGGCGATATGGCTACACCTTC
- | TRBJ2-5 | TRBV5-1 | - | 16 | CASSPGSQVLQETQYF | TGCGCCAGCAGCCCGGGGAGCCAGGTGTTACAAGAGACCCAGTACTTC
- | TRBJ2-7 | TRBV7-2 | many | 15 | CASSTGGGETYEQYF | TGTGCCAGCAGCACAGGGGGGGGCGAGACCTACGAGCAGTACTTC
- | TRBJ1-1 | TRBV12-3/TRBV12-4 | - | 13 | CASSLRRVTEAFF | TGTGCCAGCAGTTTAAGGCGGGTTACTGAAGCTTTCTTT
- | TRBJ1-2 | TRBV24-1 | few | 15 | CATRSAGGADYGYTF | TGTGCCACCAGGTCGGCGGGGGGCGCGGACTATGGCTACACCTTC
TRBD1 | TRBJ1-2 | TRBV2 | once | 14 | CASGSRGRRYGYTF | TGTGCCAGCGGGTCCAGGGGGCGCCGGTATGGCTACACCTTC
- | TRBJ2-4 | TRBV21-1 | - | 11 | CASSCLGIQYF | TGTGCCAGCAGCTGCCTGGGGATTCAGTACTTC
TRBD1 | TRBJ2-5 | TRBV13 | few | 15 | CASSTPGQGRREQYF | TGTGCCAGCAGCACACCGGGACAGGGACGGAGAGAGCAGTACTTC
- | TRBJ2-3 | TRBV30 | - | 11 | CAGEQTDTQYF | TGTGCCGGGGAACAGACAGATACGCAGTATTTT
- | TRBJ2-1 | TRBV12-3/TRBV12-4 | - | 13 | CASSPLGALGQFF | TGTGCCAGCAGTCCTCTTGGGGCCCTAGGGCAGTTCTTC
- | TRBJ2-3 | TRBV10-3 | few | 13 | CAISLERGDTQYF | TGTGCCATCAGCCTCGAGAGGGGGGATACGCAGTATTTT
TRBD2 | TRBJ2-4 | TRBV28 | few | 15 | CAITGLAGGGNIQYF | TGTGCGATCACCGGGCTAGCGGGAGGCGGAAACATTCAGTACTTC
TRBD2 | TRBJ2-7 | TRBV7-8 | - | 15 | CASSSRSGDLKEQYF | TGTGCCAGCAGTTCCCGGAGCGGGGACTTGAAGGAGCAGTACTTC
TRBD1 | TRBJ1-1 | TRBV27 | - | 16 | CASSLQFGRGSTEAFF | TGTGCCAGCAGTTTACAGTTTGGCAGGGGGAGCACTGAAGCTTTCTTT